This passage covers 26 T cell receptor beta chains from one sample sequenced in a study of cytomegalovirus exposure and HLA in healthy donors. PCR employed 60 Vbeta and 13 Jbeta primers. Data came from immunoSEQ multiplex PCR; TCRdb stores just in-frame clones and leaves some out. The sample has 99,000 or so clones; about four fifths are singletons. Sequencing was carried out using PBMCs. These receptors were obtained from a male donor in good health and CMV-seropositive.

This clone was picked up a small number of times. The rearrangement joins TRBV30 to TRBJ1-2; D is possibly TRBD1 (6 bases). The V gene's germline CDR1 is GTSNPN and CDR2 SVGIG (reference sequence). V lost 4 bases, J lost 6 bases, and 12 bases lay in between. The CDR3 extends over 12 amino acids. CDR3 in amino acids: CAWTGETDGYTF. The CDR3 DNA reads as TGTGCCTGGACAGGGGAAACGGATGGCTACACCTTC.

The chain couples TRBV5-6 to TRBJ1-2; TRBD1 aligns across 7 bases. CDR3 length: 13 residues. Germline-derived CDR1 and CDR2 are SGHDT and YYEEEE. Trimming at V came to 4 bases and at J to 4 bases, leaving 4 bases not matched to a gene. The CDR3 DNA reads as TGTGCCAGCAGCCCGGACAGGCTCTATGGCTACACCTTC. Residues: CASSPDRLYGYTF.

A few counts support this clone. The gene calls are TRBV19 and TRBJ2-7, with 8 bases aligning to TRBD1. This CDR3 has 16 residues. Germline V gene sequence: CDR1 LNHDA, CDR2 SQIVND (reference sequence). V lost 4 bases and J lost 0; bases outside the gene matches: 8. CDR3 bases: TGTGCCAGTAGTAGACAGGGGACGACGAGCTCCTACGAGCAGTACTTC. It translates to CASSRQGTTSSYEQYF.

A few counts support this clone. At one boundary the junction diverges from the germline segment, which might be a read error. V is TRBV2 and J is TRBJ1-1; D perhaps matches TRBD1 (5 bases). In germline, CDR1 is SNHLY, CDR2 FYNNEI. This CDR3 is built from 8 residues. This CDR3 is CASSGQGF. CDR3 in DNA: TGTGCCAGCAGTGGGCAGGGCTTT. The whole variable domain, remainder taken from reference TRBV2 and TRBJ1-1, is EPEVTQTPSHQVTQMGQEVILRCVPISNHLYFYWYRQILGQKVEFLVSFYNNEISEKSEIFDDQFSVERPDGSNFTLKIRSTKLEDSAMYFCASSGQGFGQGTRLTVV.

The chain links TRBV6-5 to TRBJ1-5; D is perhaps TRBD1 (6 bases). The V end lost 6 bases, the J end lost 6 bases, and 18 bases lay between the germline ends. Germline-derived CDR1 and CDR2 are MNHEY and SVGAGI. The CDR3 totals 15 residues. DNA of the CDR3: TGTGCCAGCAGCCCTACCTTGGACAGCGGTCAGCCCCAGCATTTT. Its protein product is CASSPTLDSGQPQHF.

The chain joins TRBV29-1 to TRBJ2-7, with 7 bases aligning to TRBD2. CDR1 SQVTM and CDR2 ANQGSEA come from the germline V gene. The CDR3 extends over 11 amino acids. V trimming: 7 bases; J trimming: 4 bases; junction bases outside the gene matches: 4. DNA for the CDR3: TGCAGCGCCAGGGAGGGGTACGAGCAGTACTTC. It codes for CSAREGYEQYF.

The chain links TRBV2 to TRBJ1-2; D is undetermined. Per germline, CDR1 SNHLY and CDR2 FYNNEI. V lost 4 bases and J lost 4, with 19 bases in between. This CDR3 is built from 16 residues. The CDR3 loop is CASSVSARRSGYGYTF. The CDR3 nucleotides are TGTGCCAGCAGTGTGTCAGCAAGGAGGTCTGGCTATGGCTACACCTTC.

The CDR3 spells CASSLTGQSTEAFF. The CDR3 DNA is TGTGCCAGCAGCCTTACGGGACAGAGCACTGAAGCTTTCTTT. The chain recombines TRBV9 with TRBJ1-1, with TRBD1 identical over 7 bases. Trimming removed 4 bases from V and 4 bases from J; junction bases left unmatched: 7. Germline CDR1 reads SGDLS; CDR2 reads YYNGEE. The CDR3 consists of 14 residues. Complete variable domain (other parts from reference TRBV9 and TRBJ1-1): DSGVTQTPKHLITATGQRVTLRCSPRSGDLSVYWYQQSLDQGLQFLIQYYNGEERAKGNILERFSAQQFPDLHSELNLSSLELGDSALYFCASSLTGQSTEAFFGQGTRLTVV.

The rearrangement joins TRBV7-2 to TRBJ1-6; maybe TRBD1 (6 bases). CDR1 SGHTA and CDR2 FQGNSA come from the germline V gene. With 5 bases removed from V and 10 bases from J, the gap between germline ends came to 18 bases. The length of the CDR3 is 15 residues. The CDR3: CASSPPGADGSPLHF. The CDR3 nucleotides are TGTGCCAGCAGCCCCCCAGGGGCGGATGGGTCACCCCTCCACTTT. Full variable domain (outside the CDR3, taken from reference TRBV7-2 and TRBJ1-6): GAGVSQSPSNKVTEKGKDVELRCDPISGHTALYWYRQSLGQGLEFLIYFQGNSAPDKSGLPSDRFSAERTGGSVSTLTIQRTQQEDSAVYLCASSPPGADGSPLHFGNGTRLTVT.

The gene calls are TRBV18 and TRBJ2-6, with TRBD1 matching over 8 bases. With V trimmed by 6 bases and J by 2 bases, 12 bases remained unmatched. CDR3 size: 18 residues. Germline CDR1 is KGHSH and CDR2 is LQKENI. The CDR3 DNA is TGTGCCAGCTCCCCTACCCGGACAGGGTTCGCTGGGGCCAACGTCCTGACTTTC. This gives the protein CASSPTRTGFAGANVLTF.

This chain uses TRBV10-1 with TRBJ2-7, with 7 bases lining up with TRBD2. This CDR3 comprises 13 residues. Germline trimming cut 6 bases from V and 7 bases from J; bases unmatched to any gene: 9. Germline CDR1 and CDR2: WNHNN and SYGVQD (reference sequence). The CDR3 DNA follows: TGCGCCAGCAGAGGGGACGGACTAGGTGAGCAGTACTTC. Translated: CASRGDGLGEQYF.

This clone was observed at least ten times. The junction departs from germline at one end; a sequencing error may be responsible. The chain's CDR3 is CASTYVRTGGFYGYTF. The CDR3 DNA reads TGTGCCAGCACTTACGTTCGGACAGGGGGCTTCTATGGCTACACCTTC. The chain joins TRBV6-5 to TRBJ1-2; 11 nucleotides line up with TRBD1. The germline gives CDR1 MNHEY, CDR2 SVGAGI. This CDR3 contains 16 residues.

V gene TRBV5-6 combines with J gene TRBJ2-2; 11 bases agree with TRBD2. V was clipped by 3 bases and J by 1 base; unmatched bases: 2. Germline V CDR1 and CDR2: SGHDT, YYEEEE. This CDR3 has 16 amino acids. CDR3 in amino acids: CASSYGLAGNTGELFF. The CDR3 DNA reads as TGTGCCAGCAGCTACGGACTAGCGGGGAACACCGGGGAGCTGTTTTTT.

The count of this clone is one. The chain employs TRBV13 and TRBJ1-2; no reliable D call. This CDR3 spans 12 amino acids. Trimming left V 5 bases short and J 4 bases short, with 8 bases between. Germline CDR1 reads PRHDT; CDR2 reads FYEKMQ (reference sequence). CDR3 in amino acids: CASSLRPYGYTF. In DNA, the CDR3 is TGTGCCAGCAGCCTGCGCCCCTATGGCTACACCTTC.

The chain combines TRBV6-1 with TRBJ1-1; tentatively, D is TRBD1 (6 bases). V was pared by 2 bases and J by 1 base, with 11 bases between. The CDR3 sequence is 15 residues long. Germline V gene lookup returns CDR1 MNHNS and CDR2 SASEGT. The CDR3 nucleotides are TGTGCCAGCAGTGAAAAGGGGACACAGAACACTGAAGCTTTCTTT. Residues: CASSEKGTQNTEAFF.

The V and J genes are TRBV5-5 and TRBJ2-7, with 8 bases aligning to TRBD1. Germline lookup yields CDR1 SGHKS and CDR2 YYEKEE (reference sequence). CDR3 size: 15 residues. Trimming took 0 bases from V and 3 from J; bases not matched to a gene: 5. This chain's CDR3 is CASSLAWTGNYEQYF. The CDR3, as DNA: TGTGCCAGCAGCTTGGCCTGGACAGGGAACTACGAGCAGTACTTC.

V and J are TRBV6-5 and TRBJ2-3; TRBD1 matches 9 bases. The V gene end was trimmed by 2 bases and the J gene end by 0 bases; junction bases not matched to a gene: 3. CDR1 MNHEY and CDR2 SVGAGI come from the germline V gene. CDR3 length: 16 amino acids. CDR3 in amino acids: CASSYRTGASTDTQYF. The CDR3 nucleotides are TGTGCCAGCAGTTACCGGACAGGGGCTAGCACAGATACGCAGTATTTT.

The chain employs TRBV7-3 and TRBJ2-3; no firm D call. The CDR3 length is 12 residues. V was pared by 4 bases and J by 5 bases, with 7 bases between. The germline CDR1 and CDR2 sequences are SGHTA and FQGTGA. This chain's CDR3 is CASSSGVDTQYF. As DNA, the CDR3 is TGTGCCAGCAGCTCAGGCGTAGATACGCAGTATTTT. Drawing the rest from reference TRBV7-3 and TRBJ2-3, the complete variable domain is GAGVSQTPSNKVTEKGKYVELRCDPISGHTALYWYRQSLGQGPEFLIYFQGTGAADDSGLPNDRFFAVRPEGSVSTLKIQRTERGDSAVYLCASSSGVDTQYFGPGTRLTVL.

The rearrangement uses TRBV4-2 and TRBJ2-7; 9 nucleotides align to TRBD1. The CDR3 covers 15 residues. CDR1 and CDR2 (germline): LGHNA, YNFKEQ. J lost 3 bases, V lost 4 bases, and 7 bases had no gene match. The CDR3 here is CASSPRTGVFYEQYF. In nucleotides, the CDR3 is TGTGCCAGCAGCCCTAGGACAGGGGTCTTCTACGAGCAGTACTTC.

The chain couples TRBV4-3 to TRBJ2-7, with 9 bases matching TRBD1. The V segment lost 3 bases and the J segment 8 bases; nucleotides outside the gene matches: 8. From germline, CDR1 is LGHNA and CDR2 YSLEER. This CDR3 has 14 amino acids. CDR3 sequence (DNA): TGCGCCAGCAGCCAGACGGACAGGGGATTGAAGCAGTACTTC. It specifies CASSQTDRGLKQYF.

The rearrangement uses TRBV7-9 and TRBJ1-2; D gene unclear. The germline CDR1 and CDR2 sequences are SEHNR and FQNEAQ (reference sequence). The CDR3 is made up of 11 amino acids. Trimming took 8 bases from V and 4 from J, leaving 8 bases between them. CDR3 sequence reads: CASGGRYGYTF. CDR3 nucleotides: TGTGCCAGCGGAGGCCGCTATGGCTACACCTTC.

Only a few counts were recorded for this clone. The chain uses TRBV7-9 and TRBJ1-6; a possible D gene is TRBD1 (5 bases). The germline V gene encodes CDR1 SEHNR and CDR2 FQNEAQ (reference sequence). This CDR3 is built from 14 residues. The ends were cut back, 3 bases at V and 6 bases at J, with 9 bases in the middle. The CDR3 region is CASSLGGFNSPLHF. CDR3 bases: TGTGCCAGCAGCTTGGGGGGATTTAATTCACCCCTCCACTTT.

CDR3 in amino acids: CASSPPGTSGGYEQFF. Here the CDR3 DNA reads TGTGCCAGCTCACCACCTGGGACTAGCGGGGGGTATGAGCAGTTCTTC. This chain uses TRBV18 with TRBJ2-1; 15 bases align to TRBD2. Germline V gene sequence: CDR1 KGHSH, CDR2 LQKENI. This CDR3 contains 16 residues. V was clipped by 0 bases and J by 8 bases; unmatched bases: 2.

The V and J genes are TRBV19 and TRBJ2-1, with D possibly being TRBD2 (6 bases). This CDR3 comprises 14 residues. The V gene lost 8 bases and the J gene lost 6 bases, with 17 bases spanning the gap. The V gene's germline CDR1 is LNHDA and CDR2 SQIVND (reference sequence). The CDR3 nucleotides read TGTGCCAGTGGAGGGTCTCTTAGTACCAATGAGCAGTTCTTC. It specifies CASGGSLSTNEQFF.

This clone has just a few counts. The V and J genes are TRBV4-1 and TRBJ1-4, with 10 bases matching TRBD1. V lost 3 bases, J lost 8 bases, and 6 bases stayed unmatched. The CDR3 is 15 amino acids. The germline V gene encodes CDR1 MGHRA and CDR2 YSYEKL. CDR3 sequence: CASSQTGTGVEKLFF. The CDR3 nucleotides are TGCGCCAGCAGCCAGACCGGGACAGGGGTGGAAAAACTGTTTTTT.

The CDR3: CATGQGHGYTF. CDR3 sequence (DNA): TGCGCCACTGGACAGGGACATGGCTACACCTTC. This chain joins TRBV4-1 and TRBJ1-2, with TRBD1 identical over 8 bases. V dropped 10 bases and J dropped 6; count of bases not matched to a gene: 4. Germline V gene lookup returns CDR1 MGHRA and CDR2 YSYEKL. There are 11 residues in the CDR3.